This TCR beta chain was recovered during a study of cytomegalovirus exposure and HLA in healthy donors. Study outcomes and limitations: The study had only CMV serostatus as immune exposure information.

Primers: 60 Vbeta forward and 13 Jbeta reverse. This table comes from immunoSEQ multiplex PCR, and its TCRdb copy is limited to in-frame clones, with some not included. The table records roughly 110,000 clones, approximately 79% of them present only once. Germline V lookup: CDR1 SGHTA, CDR2 FQGNSA. The CDR3 length is 14 residues. V lost 5 bases and J lost 4; bases outside the gene matches: 6. For this clone: The antigen remains undetermined.

This TCR was recovered from a young man in good health and CMV-seronegative. The V gene is TRBV7-2, the J gene TRBJ2-5, with 8 bases fitting TRBD1. The material sequenced was PBMCs. The CDR3 nucleotides read TGTGCCAGCAGCCACGTCAGGGGGCGAGAGACCCAGTACTTC. It yields the protein CASSHVRGRETQYF. Combining the CDR3 with reference TRBV7-2 and TRBJ2-5 gives the whole variable domain GAGVSQSPSNKVTEKGKDVELRCDPISGHTALYWYRQSLGQGLEFLIYFQGNSAPDKSGLPSDRFSAERTGGSVSTLTIQRTQQEDSAVYLCASSHVRGRETQYFGPGTRLLVL.